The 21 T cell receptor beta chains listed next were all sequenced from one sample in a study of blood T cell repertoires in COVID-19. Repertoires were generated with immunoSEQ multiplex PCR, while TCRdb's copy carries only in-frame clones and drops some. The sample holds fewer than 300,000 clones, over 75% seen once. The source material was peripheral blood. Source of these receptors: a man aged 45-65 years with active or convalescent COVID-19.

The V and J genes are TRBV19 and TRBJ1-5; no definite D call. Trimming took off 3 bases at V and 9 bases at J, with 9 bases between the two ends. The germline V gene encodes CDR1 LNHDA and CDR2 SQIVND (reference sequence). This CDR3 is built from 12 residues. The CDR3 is CASSISGRPQHF. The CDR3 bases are TGTGCCAGTAGTATTTCCGGTAGGCCCCAGCATTTT.

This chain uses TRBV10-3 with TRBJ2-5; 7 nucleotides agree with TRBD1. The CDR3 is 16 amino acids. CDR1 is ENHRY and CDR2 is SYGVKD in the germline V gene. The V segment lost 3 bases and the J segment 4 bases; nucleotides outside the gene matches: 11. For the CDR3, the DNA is TGTGCCATCAGTGAAGCGGCAATTCGACAGGGAGAGACCCAGTACTTC. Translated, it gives CAISEAAIRQGETQYF.

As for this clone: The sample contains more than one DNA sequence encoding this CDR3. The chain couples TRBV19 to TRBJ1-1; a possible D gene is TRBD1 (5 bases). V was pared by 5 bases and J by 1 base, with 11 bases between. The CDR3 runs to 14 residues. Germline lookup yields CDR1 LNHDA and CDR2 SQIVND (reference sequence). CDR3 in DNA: TGTGCCAGTAGTTCCGGGACTACGAACACTGAAGCTTTCTTT. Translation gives CASSSGTTNTEAFF. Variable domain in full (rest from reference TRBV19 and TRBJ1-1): DGGITQSPKYLFRKEGQNVTLSCEQNLNHDAMYWYRQDPGQGLRLIYYSQIVNDFQKGDIAEGYSVSREKKESFPLTVTSAQKNPTAFYLCASSSGTTNTEAFFGQGTRLTVV.

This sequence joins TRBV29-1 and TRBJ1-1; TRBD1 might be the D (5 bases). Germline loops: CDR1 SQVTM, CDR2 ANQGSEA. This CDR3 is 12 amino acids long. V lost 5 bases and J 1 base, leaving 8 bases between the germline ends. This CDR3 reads CSVRQTNTEAFF. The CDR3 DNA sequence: TGCAGCGTTAGACAGACGAACACTGAAGCTTTCTTT.

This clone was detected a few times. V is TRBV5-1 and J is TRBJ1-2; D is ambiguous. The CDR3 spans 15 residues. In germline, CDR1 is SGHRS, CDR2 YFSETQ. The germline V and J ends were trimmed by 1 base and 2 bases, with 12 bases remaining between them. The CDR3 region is CASSLSSPRNYGYTF. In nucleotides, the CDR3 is TGCGCCAGCAGCTTGTCCAGCCCGAGGAACTATGGCTACACCTTC.

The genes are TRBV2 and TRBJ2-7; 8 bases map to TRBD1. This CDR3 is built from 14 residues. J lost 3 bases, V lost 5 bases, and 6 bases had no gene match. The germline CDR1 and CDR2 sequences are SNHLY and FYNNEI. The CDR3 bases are TGTGCCAGCAGTACCGGGACAGGCGGCTACGAGCAGTACTTC. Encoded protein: CASSTGTGGYEQYF.

This chain's CDR3 is CASSSPGLAGINEQFF. Here the CDR3 DNA reads TGTGCCAGCAGCTCTCCGGGACTAGCGGGTATAAATGAGCAGTTCTTC. This chain joins TRBV5-4 and TRBJ2-1; 12 nucleotides agree with TRBD2. Trimming cost V 3 bases and J 7 bases; bases outside gene matches: 8. Looked up from germline, CDR1 is SGHNT and CDR2 is YYREEE (reference sequence). The CDR3 runs to 16 residues.

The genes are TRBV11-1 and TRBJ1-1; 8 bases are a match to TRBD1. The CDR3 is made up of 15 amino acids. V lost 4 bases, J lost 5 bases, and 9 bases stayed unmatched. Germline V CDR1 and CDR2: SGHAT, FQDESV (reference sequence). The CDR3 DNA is TGTGCCAGCAGCTCCCACAGGGGGGTAAAGACTGAAGCTTTCTTT. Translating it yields CASSSHRGVKTEAFF.

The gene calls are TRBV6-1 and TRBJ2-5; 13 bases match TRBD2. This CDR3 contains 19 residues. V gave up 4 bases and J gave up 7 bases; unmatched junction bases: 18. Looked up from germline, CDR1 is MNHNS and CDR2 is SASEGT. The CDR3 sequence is CASSGHGTSGAGPVGTQYF. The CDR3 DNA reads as TGTGCCAGCAGTGGACACGGGACTAGCGGGGCAGGACCCGTTGGGACCCAGTACTTC.

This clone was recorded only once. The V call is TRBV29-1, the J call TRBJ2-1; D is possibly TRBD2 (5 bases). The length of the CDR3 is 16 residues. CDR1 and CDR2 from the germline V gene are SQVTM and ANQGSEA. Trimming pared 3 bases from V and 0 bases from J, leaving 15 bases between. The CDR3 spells CSVDAFLGSSYNEQFF. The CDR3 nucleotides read TGCAGCGTTGACGCATTCCTAGGGAGCTCCTACAATGAGCAGTTCTTC.

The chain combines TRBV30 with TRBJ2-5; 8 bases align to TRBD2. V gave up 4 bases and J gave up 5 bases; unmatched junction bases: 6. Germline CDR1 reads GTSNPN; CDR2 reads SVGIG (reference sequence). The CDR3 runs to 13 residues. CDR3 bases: TGTGCCTGGACGGGACTAGATATGGAGACCCAGTACTTC. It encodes CAWTGLDMETQYF.

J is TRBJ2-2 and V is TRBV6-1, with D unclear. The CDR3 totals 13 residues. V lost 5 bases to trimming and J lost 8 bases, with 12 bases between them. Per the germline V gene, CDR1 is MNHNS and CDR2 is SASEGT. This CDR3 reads CASSYSVPGELFF. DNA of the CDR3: TGTGCCAGCAGTTATTCAGTCCCAGGGGAGCTGTTTTTT.

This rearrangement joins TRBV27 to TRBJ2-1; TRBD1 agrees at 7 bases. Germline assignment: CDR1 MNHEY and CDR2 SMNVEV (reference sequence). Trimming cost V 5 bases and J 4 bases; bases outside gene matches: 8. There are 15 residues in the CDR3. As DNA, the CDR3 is TGTGCCAGCAGTCCGCGACAGGGTGCGTACAATGAGCAGTTCTTC. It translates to CASSPRQGAYNEQFF.

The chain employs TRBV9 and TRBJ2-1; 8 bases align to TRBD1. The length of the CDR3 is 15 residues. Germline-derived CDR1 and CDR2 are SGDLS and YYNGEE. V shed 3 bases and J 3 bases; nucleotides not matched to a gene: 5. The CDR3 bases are TGTGCCAGCAGCGCCGGACAGGGTAACTACAATGAGCAGTTCTTC. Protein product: CASSAGQGNYNEQFF.

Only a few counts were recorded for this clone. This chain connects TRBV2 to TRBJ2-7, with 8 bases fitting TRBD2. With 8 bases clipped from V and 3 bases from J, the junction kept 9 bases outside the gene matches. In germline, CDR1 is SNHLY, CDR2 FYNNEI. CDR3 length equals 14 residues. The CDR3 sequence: CASQTPTSGYEQYF. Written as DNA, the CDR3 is TGTGCCAGCCAGACCCCAACTAGCGGCTACGAGCAGTACTTC. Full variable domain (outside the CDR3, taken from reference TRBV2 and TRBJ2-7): EPEVTQTPSHQVTQMGQEVILRCVPISNHLYFYWYRQILGQKVEFLVSFYNNEISEKSEIFDDQFSVERPDGSNFTLKIRSTKLEDSAMYFCASQTPTSGYEQYFGPGTRLTVT.

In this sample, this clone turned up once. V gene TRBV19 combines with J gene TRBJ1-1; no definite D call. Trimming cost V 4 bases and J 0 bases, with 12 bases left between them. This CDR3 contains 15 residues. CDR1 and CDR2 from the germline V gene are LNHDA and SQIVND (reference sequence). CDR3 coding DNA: TGTGCCAGTAGTAGTCAGGTAACCTTGAACACTGAAGCTTTCTTT. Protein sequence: CASSSQVTLNTEAFF.

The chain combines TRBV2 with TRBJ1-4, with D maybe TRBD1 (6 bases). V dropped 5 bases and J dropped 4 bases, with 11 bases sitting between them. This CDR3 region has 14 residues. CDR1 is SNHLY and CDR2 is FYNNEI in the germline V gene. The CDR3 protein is CASSPTGYNEKLFF. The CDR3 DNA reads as TGTGCCAGCAGTCCGACAGGCTATAATGAAAAACTGTTTTTT.

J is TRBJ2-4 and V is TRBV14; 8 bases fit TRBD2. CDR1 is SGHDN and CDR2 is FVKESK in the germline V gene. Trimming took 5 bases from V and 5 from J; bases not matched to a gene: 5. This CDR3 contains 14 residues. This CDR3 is CASSLRTSQNIQYF. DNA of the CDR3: TGTGCCAGCAGCTTACGGACTAGCCAAAACATTCAGTACTTC.

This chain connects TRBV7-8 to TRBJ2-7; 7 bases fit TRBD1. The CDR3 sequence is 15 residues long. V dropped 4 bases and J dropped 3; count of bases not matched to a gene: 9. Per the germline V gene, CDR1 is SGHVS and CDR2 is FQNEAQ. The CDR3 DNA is TGTGCCAGCAGCTCCGTGACAGGGCAAAACTACGAGCAGTACTTC. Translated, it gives CASSSVTGQNYEQYF.

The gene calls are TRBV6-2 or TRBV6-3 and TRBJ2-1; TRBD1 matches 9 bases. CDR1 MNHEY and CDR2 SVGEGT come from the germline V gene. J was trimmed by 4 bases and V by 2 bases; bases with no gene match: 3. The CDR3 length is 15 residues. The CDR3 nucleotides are TGTGCCAGCAGTTACGGGACAGGGCGTTACAATGAGCAGTTCTTC. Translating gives CASSYGTGRYNEQFF.

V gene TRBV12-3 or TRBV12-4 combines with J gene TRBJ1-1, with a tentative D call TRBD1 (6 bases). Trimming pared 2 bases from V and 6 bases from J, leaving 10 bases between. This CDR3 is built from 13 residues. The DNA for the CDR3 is TGTGCCAGCAGTTTATCAGGGGCAGCTGAAGCTTTCTTT. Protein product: CASSLSGAAEAFF.